This T cell receptor beta chain was sequenced during a study of cytomegalovirus exposure and HLA in healthy donors. The study, taken as a whole, reports: The study found most TCR sequences rare, yet found some public TCRs in many donors.

Assay used: immunoSEQ multiplex PCR; TCRdb lists only in-frame clones, some missing. The sample has 110,000 or so clones; more than 75% are singletons. With respect to this clone: Its matching antigen is unknown.

Trimming cost V 5 bases and J 0 bases, with 8 bases left between them. There are 14 residues in the CDR3. Germline loops: CDR1 GTSNPN, CDR2 SVGIG (reference sequence). The gene calls are TRBV30 and TRBJ2-6; D is uncertain. The receptor's source is a man between 18 and 29 years old in good health and CMV-seronegative. The sequenced material came from PBMCs. The CDR3 nucleotides read TGTGCCTGGGAACTGAGCTCTGGGGCCAACGTCCTGACTTTC. It specifies CAWELSSGANVLTF.